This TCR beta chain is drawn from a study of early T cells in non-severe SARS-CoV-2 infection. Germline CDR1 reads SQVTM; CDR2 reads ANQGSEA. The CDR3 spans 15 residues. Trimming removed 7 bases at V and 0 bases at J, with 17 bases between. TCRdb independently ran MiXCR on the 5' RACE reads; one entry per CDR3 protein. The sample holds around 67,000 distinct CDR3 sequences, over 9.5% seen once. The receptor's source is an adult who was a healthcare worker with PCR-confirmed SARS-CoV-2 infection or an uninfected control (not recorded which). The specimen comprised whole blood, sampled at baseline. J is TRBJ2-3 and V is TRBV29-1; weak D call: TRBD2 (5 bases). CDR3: CSADGGFESTDTQYF. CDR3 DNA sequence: TGCAGCGCCGACGGCGGGTTTGAGAGCACAGATACGCAGTATTTT.